These 15 T cell receptor beta chains originate from one sample sequenced in a study of blood T cell repertoires in COVID-19. The protocol was immunoSEQ multiplex PCR, while the TCRdb copy is restricted to in-frame clones and leaves out a portion. The sample has 150,000 to 200,000 clones; roughly 86% are singletons. The specimen was peripheral blood. The source is a woman in her forties or fifties with acute or convalescent COVID-19.

In the case of this clone: The germline gene is not matched at one end of the junction; a read error may be the cause. This rearrangement joins TRBV19 to TRBJ1-5; 9 bases align to TRBD1. In germline, CDR1 is LNHDA, CDR2 SQIVND (reference sequence). The CDR3 has 16 residues. CDR3 in amino acids: CASTIKLGTGFQPQHF. Written as DNA, the CDR3 is TGTGCCAGTACTATAAAGTTGGGGACAGGGTTTCAGCCCCAGCATTTT.

V is TRBV30 and J is TRBJ1-6; TRBD1 matches at 7 bases. The CDR3 contains 14 residues. Looked up from germline, CDR1 is GTSNPN and CDR2 is SVGIG (reference sequence). V shed 5 bases, J shed 6 bases, and the junction held 7 bases outside the gene matches. CDR3 region: CAWHRQGSNSPLHF. The CDR3 DNA reads TGTGCCTGGCACCGACAGGGTAGTAATTCACCCCTCCACTTT.

The rearrangement links TRBV7-2 to TRBJ2-3; 7 nucleotides align to TRBD2. The CDR3 is 17 residues long. Germline V gene data show CDR1 as SGHTA and CDR2 as FQGNSA. After removal of 2 bases from V and 0 bases from J, the junction contained 8 bases not matched to a gene. CDR3 DNA sequence: TGTGCCAGCAGCTTAACGGTCAGCGGGACTAGCACAGATACGCAGTATTTT. It is translated as CASSLTVSGTSTDTQYF.

The chain carries TRBV4-3 and TRBJ2-1, with no clear D. Trimming left V 0 bases short and J 8 bases short, with 11 bases between. This CDR3 comprises 14 residues. Germline-derived CDR1 and CDR2 are LGHNA and YSLEER. CDR3 sequence (DNA): TGCGCCAGCAGCCAAGATACCCGAGGAGATGAGCAGTTCTTC. Translating gives CASSQDTRGDEQFF.

V is TRBV7-2 and J is TRBJ2-7, with TRBD1 identical over 7 bases. Germline V CDR1 and CDR2: SGHTA, FQGNSA. Trimming removed 4 bases from V and 3 bases from J; junction bases left unmatched: 9. The CDR3 loop spans 15 amino acids. The chain's CDR3 is CASSSSDRAGYEQYF. The CDR3 nucleotides read TGTGCCAGCAGCTCCTCAGACAGGGCGGGCTACGAGCAGTACTTC.

This chain uses TRBV9 with TRBJ1-2, with D maybe TRBD1 (6 bases). The V and J ends lost 4 bases and 2 bases respectively, with 15 bases between them. The V gene's germline CDR1 is SGDLS and CDR2 YYNGEE. The CDR3 sequence is 15 residues long. The CDR3 nucleotides are TGTGCCAGCAGCCGTGCGCCAGGGGAAAACTATGGCTACACCTTC. Protein product: CASSRAPGENYGYTF. Combining the CDR3 with reference TRBV9 and TRBJ1-2 gives the whole variable domain DSGVTQTPKHLITATGQRVTLRCSPRSGDLSVYWYQQSLDQGLQFLIQYYNGEERAKGNILERFSAQQFPDLHSELNLSSLELGDSALYFCASSRAPGENYGYTFGSGTRLTVV.

The V and J genes are TRBV6-5 and TRBJ1-5; 9 bases line up with TRBD1. With V trimmed by 2 bases and J by 8 bases, 7 bases remained unmatched. Germline V gives CDR1 MNHEY, CDR2 SVGAGI. This CDR3 is built from 15 residues. DNA for the CDR3: TGTGCCAGCAGTTACGCCGGGACAGGGAGGGAGCCCCAGCATTTT. This codes for CASSYAGTGREPQHF.

The chain uses TRBV7-8 and TRBJ2-3, with TRBD1 as a possible D gene (5 bases). The CDR3 is made up of 17 amino acids. Per germline, CDR1 SGHVS and CDR2 FQNEAQ. V was pared by 2 bases and J by 4 bases, with 19 bases between. In DNA form, the CDR3 reads TGTGCCAGCAGCTTAAATAGCCTCAGGGCTTGGGCAGATACGCAGTATTTT. This gives the protein CASSLNSLRAWADTQYF.

The chain joins TRBV18 to TRBJ2-1; D call uncertain. In germline, CDR1 is KGHSH, CDR2 LQKENI. Trimming pared 3 bases from V and 3 bases from J, leaving 18 bases between. The CDR3 contains 17 residues. CDR3 residues: CASSPIHKKAHYNEQFF. CDR3 bases: TGTGCCAGCTCACCCATCCATAAGAAAGCCCACTACAATGAGCAGTTCTTC. The whole variable domain, remainder taken from reference TRBV18 and TRBJ2-1, is NAGVMQNPRHLVRRRGQEARLRCSPMKGHSHVYWYRQLPEEGLKFMVYLQKENIIDESGMPKERFSAEFPKEGPSILRIQQVVRGDSAAYFCASSPIHKKAHYNEQFFGPGTRLTVL.

The rearrangement links TRBV19 to TRBJ1-6; 7 bases agree with TRBD1. V lost 7 bases to trimming and J lost 8 bases; unmatched junction nucleotides: 8. This CDR3 region has 14 residues. Per the germline V gene, CDR1 is LNHDA and CDR2 is SQIVND (reference sequence). The CDR3 DNA follows: TGTGCCAGTAAAGACAGGGCCGATGATTCACCCCTCCACTTT. It yields the protein CASKDRADDSPLHF.

To note about this clone: At one of its ends the junction is not consistent with the germline gene, which may arise from a read error. The chain carries TRBV6-2 or TRBV6-3 and TRBJ2-1; the D gene is possibly TRBD2 (6 bases). Germline lookup yields CDR1 MNHEY and CDR2 SVGEGT. CDR3 length equals 13 residues. CDR3 residues: CASSKTSYDEQFF. The CDR3 bases are TGTGCCAGCAGTAAAACTAGCTACGATGAGCAGTTCTTC.

The chain is built from TRBV6-2 or TRBV6-3 and TRBJ1-5; 9 bases are a match to TRBD1. J lost 10 bases, V lost 3 bases, and 10 bases had no gene match. CDR1 MNHEY and CDR2 SVGEGT come from the germline V gene. The CDR3 covers 15 residues. The CDR3 sequence: CASSYATGGLGPQHF. DNA for the CDR3: TGTGCCAGCAGTTATGCTACAGGGGGCCTCGGCCCCCAGCATTTT.

The chain employs TRBV7-9 and TRBJ2-2; 9 bases match TRBD2. V shed 7 bases and J 5 bases; nucleotides not matched to a gene: 5. The germline gives CDR1 SEHNR, CDR2 FQNEAQ (reference sequence). CDR3 size: 14 residues. CDR3 protein: CASTRGGATGELFF. The DNA for the CDR3 is TGTGCCAGCACCCGCGGGGGGGCGACCGGGGAGCTGTTTTTT.

About this clone itself: Within the sample, other DNA sequences also encode this same CDR3. V and J are TRBV12-3 or TRBV12-4 and TRBJ1-1; a weak D match, TRBD1 (5 bases). V was cut by 8 bases and J by 1 base, with 8 bases left in between. CDR3 length equals 12 residues. The CDR3 region is CASGQGNTEAFF. CDR3 sequence (DNA): TGTGCCAGCGGGCAGGGGAACACTGAAGCTTTCTTT.

The chain links TRBV19 to TRBJ1-2; D remains ambiguous. The germline CDR1 and CDR2 sequences are LNHDA and SQIVND (reference sequence). V lost 6 bases and J lost 4, with 15 bases in between. CDR3 length equals 14 residues. CDR3 coding DNA: TGTGCCAGTAGGCTGCCCGGGAGGGCCTATGGCTACACCTTC. This gives the protein CASRLPGRAYGYTF.